This T cell receptor (beta chain) was sequenced in a study of CD8+ T cells in alopecia areata. Reverse transcription of extracted RNA yielded cDNA, which provided the sequencing template. TCRdb keeps only in-frame clones here, not all; method: immunoSEQ multiplex PCR. The data hold about 150,000 clones, with about nine tenths observed a single time. V was shortened by 2 bases and J by 7 bases, with 15 bases between the two germline ends. The CDR3 is made up of 15 amino acids. Germline V lookup: CDR1 SGHTA, CDR2 FQGTGA. V gene TRBV7-3 combines with J gene TRBJ2-1, with D perhaps TRBD2 (6 bases). Sequencing was performed on CD8+ T cells sorted from blood, taken at week 0. The sequence was obtained from a human donor with alopecia areata. The CDR3 region is CASSLFRERINEQFF. In DNA form, the CDR3 reads TGTGCCAGCAGCTTATTTCGGGAGAGGATTAATGAGCAGTTCTTC.